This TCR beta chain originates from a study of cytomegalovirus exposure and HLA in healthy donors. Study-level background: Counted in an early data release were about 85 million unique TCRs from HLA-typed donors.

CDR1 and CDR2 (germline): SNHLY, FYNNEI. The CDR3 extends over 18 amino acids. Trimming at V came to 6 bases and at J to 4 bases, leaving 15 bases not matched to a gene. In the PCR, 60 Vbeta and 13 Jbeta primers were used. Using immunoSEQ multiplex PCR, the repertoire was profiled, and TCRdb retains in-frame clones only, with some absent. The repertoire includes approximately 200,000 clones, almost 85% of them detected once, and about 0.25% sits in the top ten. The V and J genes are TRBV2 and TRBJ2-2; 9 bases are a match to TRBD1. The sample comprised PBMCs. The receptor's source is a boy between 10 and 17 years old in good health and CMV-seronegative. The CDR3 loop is CASRPGQGPLLGTGELFF. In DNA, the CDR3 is TGTGCCAGCAGGCCGGGACAGGGCCCCCTCTTGGGCACCGGGGAGCTGTTTTTT.